A single sample is the source of the 25 T cell receptor beta chains below, sequenced in a study of T cells in Graves' hyperthyroidism and ophthalmopathy. TCR beta CDR3 regions were amplified from RNA transcripts. Researchers ran a first-round RT-PCR on the TCR CDR3 using the HTBI primer set. From the multiplex PCR reads, TCRdb called clonotypes with MiXCR, one entry per CDR3 protein. In the table there are approximately 100,000 distinct CDR3 sequences, over 45% of which are singletons. The sequenced sample was blood. The receptor set was obtained from a man between 35 and 55 years old with Graves' hyperthyroidism.

The CDR3 reads CSTGQTNTEAFF. The CDR3 DNA reads TGCAGCACCGGACAGACGAACACTGAAGCTTTCTTT. The chain recombines TRBV29-1 with TRBJ1-1; a possible D gene is TRBD1 (6 bases). The CDR3 is made up of 12 amino acids. Trimming cost V 8 bases and J 1 base, with 11 bases left between them. Germline CDR1 and CDR2: SQVTM and ANQGSEA. Using reference TRBV29-1 and TRBJ1-1 for the parts outside the CDR3, the full variable domain is SAVISQKPSRDICQRGTSLTIQCQVDSQVTMMFWYRQQPGQSLTLIATANQGSEATYESGFVIDKFPISRPNLTFSTLTVSNMSPEDSSIYLCSTGQTNTEAFFGQGTRLTVV.

A few counts support this clonotype. The genes are TRBV5-8 and TRBJ1-3; TRBD1 matches at 9 bases. The germline V gene has CDR1 SGHTS and CDR2 YDEGEE. This CDR3 has 16 residues. V shed 0 bases and J 0 bases; nucleotides not matched to a gene: 1. The CDR3 DNA is TGTGCCAGCAGCTTGGGGGACAGGGTCTCTGGAAACACCATATATTTT. It is translated as CASSLGDRVSGNTIYF. The full variable domain, completed using reference TRBV5-8 and TRBJ1-3, is EAGVTQSPTHLIKTRGQQATLRCSPISGHTSVYWYQQALGLGLQFLLWYDEGEERNRGNFPPRFSGRQFPNYSSELNVNALELEDSALYLCASSLGDRVSGNTIYFGEGSWLTVV.

Comment on this clonotype: One end of the junction varies from germline; a read error may be responsible. The V and J genes are TRBV7-9 and TRBJ2-7; possible D gene TRBD2, 5 bases. CDR1 and CDR2 (germline): SEHNR, FQNEAQ (reference sequence). This CDR3 spans 16 amino acids. The CDR3 here is CTSSLVVAGGLYEQYF. DNA of the CDR3: TGTACCAGCAGCTTAGTCGTAGCAGGAGGTCTTTACGAGCAGTACTTC.

This clonotype showed up many times. The junction does not match germline at one end; this may be a read error. This rearrangement joins TRBV20-1 to TRBJ2-5; tentative D call: TRBD1 (5 bases). The CDR3 totals 12 residues. Germline CDR1 is DFQATT and CDR2 is SNEGSKA (reference sequence). The CDR3 DNA reads as TGCAGCGCTAGGGGCAGGGCAGAGACCCAGTACTTC. Translated: CSARGRAETQYF.

This sequence joins TRBV6-2 or TRBV6-3 and TRBJ1-2, with 12 bases lining up with TRBD1. Germline V gives CDR1 MNHEY, CDR2 SVGEGT. V lost 6 bases to trimming and J lost 7 bases; unmatched junction nucleotides: 12. The CDR3 spans 16 residues. The CDR3: CASRPMSGTGGSGYTF. CDR3 nucleotides: TGTGCCAGCAGACCTATGTCCGGGACAGGGGGCTCTGGCTACACCTTC.

The genes are TRBV28 and TRBJ1-1, with 7 bases lining up with TRBD1. J was trimmed by 2 bases and V by 5 bases; bases with no gene match: 8. Germline V gene data show CDR1 as MDHEN and CDR2 as SYDVKM. The CDR3 runs to 15 residues. The DNA for the CDR3 is TGTGCCAGCAGTGTCAGGTACAGGGGAAACACTGAAGCTTTCTTT. It yields the protein CASSVRYRGNTEAFF.

This clonotype showed up many times. The J gene is TRBJ2-7, the V gene TRBV11-3; D possibly corresponds to TRBD1 (6 bases). The CDR3 is 15 residues long. Trimming took 1 base from V and 2 from J, leaving 12 bases between them. Germline V lookup: CDR1 SGHNT, CDR2 YENEEA. The CDR3 sequence: CASSLGQTGPYEQYF. Here the CDR3 DNA reads TGTGCCAGCAGCTTAGGACAGACAGGACCCTACGAGCAGTACTTC.

On this clonotype: At one end the junction does not follow the germline gene, possibly because of a read error. The CDR3: CACSIGLAGSDTHYF. CDR3 in DNA: TGTGCCTGTAGTATAGGACTAGCGGGATCAGATACGCATTATTTT. The gene calls are TRBV19 and TRBJ2-3, with 12 bases lining up with TRBD2. Germline loops: CDR1 LNHDA, CDR2 SQIVND (reference sequence). The CDR3 has 15 residues.

In its sample, this clonotype was seen many times. This rearrangement joins TRBV7-9 to TRBJ2-7, with TRBD2 as a possible D gene (6 bases). V lost 5 bases to trimming and J lost 1 base, with 9 bases between them. There are 13 residues in the CDR3. CDR1 and CDR2 (germline): SEHNR, FQNEAQ (reference sequence). CDR3 nucleotides: TGTGCCAGCAGCCACCGGGGGTCCTACGAGCAGTACTTC. Translated, it gives CASSHRGSYEQYF.

For this clonotype: A much larger clonotype is one base distant, so this may be a read error. This CDR3 fails to terminate in the conserved phenylalanine or tryptophan, so it likely reflects a read error. The chain joins TRBV20-1 to TRBJ1-1; perhaps TRBD1 as D (6 bases). Trimming took 1 base from V and 4 from J, leaving 13 bases between them. The CDR3 contains 14 residues. The germline gives CDR1 DFQATT, CDR2 SNEGSKA (reference sequence). CDR3 coding DNA: TGCAGTGCTAGAGTAGGTCAGGGGCCCACTGAAGCTTTCGTT. This sequence encodes CSARVGQGPTEAFV.

This clonotype was recorded many times. The chain uses TRBV7-2 and TRBJ2-1; D is perhaps TRBD1 or TRBD2 (5 bases each). The CDR3 length is 15 residues. V lost 5 bases to trimming and J lost 2 bases, with 13 bases between them. Germline CDR1 reads SGHTA; CDR2 reads FQGNSA. The CDR3, as DNA: TGTGCCAGCAGCCTGGGGGACGGCGCCTACAATGAGCAGTTCTTC. Amino acid sequence: CASSLGDGAYNEQFF.

Points on this clonotype: A read error may be the cause here, since a much bigger clone is one base away. The chain is built from TRBV4-2 and TRBJ2-1; TRBD2 is a possible D gene (6 bases). Trimming took 4 bases from V and 5 from J, leaving 15 bases between them. Germline CDR1 reads LGHNA; CDR2 reads YNFKEQ. CDR3 length: 15 residues. CDR3 amino acids: CASSPSGGNNNEQFF. The CDR3 DNA sequence: TGTGCCAGCAGCCCGAGTGGCGGGAACAACAATGAGCAGTTCTTC.

This clonotype was counted only a few times. The chain joins TRBV28 to TRBJ2-5; the match to TRBD2 covers 11 bases. CDR3 size: 17 residues. Germline CDR1 is MDHEN and CDR2 is SYDVKM. The J segment lost 4 bases and the V segment lost 5 bases, leaving 12 bases of the junction unmatched. For the CDR3, the DNA is TGTGCCAGCAGTCCTGGGGCTAGCGGGAGGACAGTAGAGACCCAGTACTTC. Its protein is CASSPGASGRTVETQYF.

This clonotype was seen ten or more times. The chain employs TRBV7-2 and TRBJ1-6, with D perhaps matching TRBD1 (5 bases). The CDR3 consists of 16 residues. Germline CDR1 and CDR2: SGHTA and FQGNSA. V lost 4 bases and J lost 7, with 17 bases in between. CDR3: CASSSPGQDYNSPLHF. The CDR3 DNA reads TGTGCCAGCAGCTCCCCCGGACAAGACTACAATTCACCCCTCCACTTT.

In regard to this clonotype: Likely a read error: the CDR3 ends without its conserved phenylalanine or tryptophan. The DNA is left out, because the CDR3 cannot be placed on it with certainty; the CDR3 is given as TCRdb lists it. V gene TRBV5-1 combines with J gene TRBJ1-6; the table assigns TRBD1, which was not confirmed against the DNA. With termini counted, the CDR3 has 12 amino acids. Germline values: CDR1 SGHRS, CDR2 YFSETQ. The CDR3 is CASSFLGAREGG.

This clonotype was found many times. The chain links TRBV7-8 to TRBJ1-3, with no clear D. Germline CDR1 is SGHVS and CDR2 is FQNEAQ. The V gene lost 0 bases and the J gene lost 8 bases, with 8 bases spanning the gap. This CDR3 spans 13 amino acids. CDR3 in amino acids: CASSLAEADTIYF. DNA of the CDR3: TGTGCCAGCAGCTTAGCGGAGGCAGACACCATATATTTT.

V and J are TRBV7-3 and TRBJ1-5; TRBD1 is a possible D gene (6 bases). The CDR3 has 12 residues. With 4 bases removed from V and 7 bases from J, the gap between germline ends came to 8 bases. The germline CDR1 and CDR2 sequences are SGHTA and FQGTGA. The CDR3 DNA reads TGTGCCAGCAGCTCCACAGGGCAGCCCCAGCATTTT. Amino acid sequence: CASSSTGQPQHF.

This clonotype occurred a few times. This chain connects TRBV30 to TRBJ1-2; D not resolved. Trimming removed 1 base from V and 6 bases from J, with 9 bases in between. In germline, CDR1 is GTSNPN, CDR2 SVGIG (reference sequence). The CDR3 has 12 amino acids. The CDR3 region is CAWSGEWNGYTF. In nucleotides, the CDR3 is TGTGCCTGGAGTGGCGAGTGGAATGGCTACACCTTC.

Of note for this clonotype: One junction end does not reproduce the germline sequence, and a read error may be involved. This chain connects TRBV6-2 or TRBV6-3 to TRBJ1-4; D remains unclear. This CDR3 region has 12 residues. CDR1 and CDR2 (germline): MNHEY, SVGEGT. The DNA of the CDR3 is TGTGCCGGCGCTCCGCCAGGAGAAAAGCTGTTTTTT. Amino acid sequence: CAGAPPGEKLFF.

This clonotype was seen just once. The chain joins TRBV7-3 to TRBJ1-5, with 8 bases aligning to TRBD1. V shed 1 base, J shed 9 bases, and the junction held 14 bases outside the gene matches. The CDR3 consists of 17 residues. CDR1 SGHTA and CDR2 FQGTGA come from the germline V gene. The CDR3 protein is CASSLSTWDRWQPPQHF. The CDR3 coding sequence is TGTGCCAGCAGCTTAAGTACGTGGGACAGGTGGCAACCGCCCCAGCATTTT.

The gene calls are TRBV20-1 and TRBJ1-4, with D possibly TRBD1 on 5 matching bases. The CDR3 totals 15 residues. The V end lost 3 bases, the J end lost 6 bases, and 17 bases lay between the germline ends. Germline loops: CDR1 DFQATT, CDR2 SNEGSKA (reference sequence). This CDR3 reads CSARGGGGGDEKLFF. The CDR3 DNA reads as TGCAGTGCTAGGGGCGGGGGAGGTGGGGATGAAAAACTGTTTTTT.

On this clonotype: Since a much larger clone is just one base distant, this may be a read error. The rearrangement joins TRBV20-1 to TRBJ2-1; D is undetermined. The CDR3 has 15 amino acids. V was cut by 0 bases and J by 9 bases, with 18 bases left in between. From germline, CDR1 is DFQATT and CDR2 SNEGSKA (reference sequence). The CDR3 spells CSARDGGLGNREQFF. The CDR3 bases are TGCAGTGCTAGAGATGGTGGGTTAGGAAACCGTGAGCAGTTCTTC.

This clonotype was seen many times. This chain connects TRBV11-2 to TRBJ2-1; 7 bases are shared with TRBD1. This CDR3 has 14 amino acids. Trimming removed 6 bases from V and 4 bases from J; junction bases left unmatched: 6. Germline V gives CDR1 SGHAT, CDR2 FQNNGV. CDR3 sequence: CASRPGQNYNEQFF. In DNA, the CDR3 is TGTGCCAGCAGACCGGGACAGAATTACAATGAGCAGTTCTTC.

The chain recombines TRBV10-3 with TRBJ2-5, with 7 bases aligning to TRBD2. Germline-derived CDR1 and CDR2 are ENHRY and SYGVKD. The CDR3 runs to 13 residues. V lost 4 bases to trimming and J lost 9 bases; unmatched junction nucleotides: 8. For the CDR3, the DNA is TGTGCCATCAGTGCGAGACTAGCTACCGCCCAGTACTTC. Translation gives CAISARLATAQYF.

The sample holds many counts of this clonotype. The V gene is TRBV5-1, the J gene TRBJ2-1; no firm D call. This CDR3 comprises 13 residues. Trimming took off 0 bases at V and 9 bases at J, with 10 bases between the two ends. The germline CDR1 and CDR2 sequences are SGHRS and YFSETQ. As DNA, the CDR3 is TGCGCCAGCAGCTTGGGTGATTCCGGTGAGCAGTTCTTC. It yields the protein CASSLGDSGEQFF.